This T cell receptor (beta chain) was sequenced in a study of cytomegalovirus exposure and HLA in healthy donors. In the case of this clone: Its antigen is not identified.

The CDR3 has 14 residues. V dropped 6 bases and J dropped 1; count of bases not matched to a gene: 5. Germline CDR1 reads SNHLY; CDR2 reads FYNNEI. Study results and limitations: Reports indicated that the classifier achieved high specificity and sensitivity in diagnosing cytomegalovirus status. TCR beta chain V- and J-gene trimming was linked, in a later analysis, to a missense variant in DCLRE1C. Common viral pathogens seemed, in a later analysis, to connect with several of the most significant clusters. The majority of TCR sequences were rare, yet some public TCRs appeared in many donors.

60 Vbeta and 13 Jbeta primers were used in PCR. Libraries were prepared by immunoSEQ multiplex PCR; TCRdb keeps only in-frame clonotypes and omits some of them. The sample has under 150,000 clones; roughly 8.8% are singletons. V and J are TRBV2 and TRBJ2-7; 8 nucleotides line up with TRBD1. The sequencing sample was made of PBMCs. The sequence was collected from a woman between 40 and 55 years old in good health and CMV-seropositive. The CDR3 reads CASRTGDRSYEQYF. The CDR3 nucleotides are TGTGCCAGCAGGACCGGGGACAGGTCCTACGAGCAGTACTTC.